The clone carrying this T cell receptor (beta chain) was detected once. This table comes from immunoSEQ multiplex PCR, and its TCRdb copy is limited to in-frame clones, with some not included. Of over 55,000 clones in the sample, around 84% were seen once. The record originates from a study of technical replicates of blood from several donors. Germline values: CDR1 LGHNA, CDR2 YNFKEQ. V dropped 2 bases and J dropped 6 bases, with 6 bases sitting between them. This CDR3 has 12 amino acids. The chain is built from TRBV4-2 and TRBJ2-3; D is uncertain. The sequence was collected from a human donor in good health. Some clones in this sample may be carry-over from other donors' samples. The sample consisted of PBMCs. The CDR3, as DNA: TGTGCCAGCAGCCAAAATAGTGATACGCAGTATTTT. Its translation is CASSQNSDTQYF.